This T cell receptor (beta chain) originates from a study of neurological immune-mediated disorders. This clonotype was recorded many times. The antigen is not known. Study conclusions and caveats: While HTLV-1-associated myelopathy showed the greatest TCR clonal expansion, multiple sclerosis showed the least, falling below healthy controls. CDR3 amino acid sequences of expanded clones were not shared across subjects, a result suggesting private repertoires in all groups.

The unsorted libraries were prepared from 2 million PBMCs (stored at -80 C). V lost 3 bases, J lost 7 bases, and 13 bases lay in between. Germline V gives CDR1 DFQATT, CDR2 SNEGSKA (reference sequence). The CDR3 contains 14 residues. 5'RACE generated cDNA with 10-nucleotide random UMIs. A single record per CDR3 protein comes from TCRdb applying MiXCR to the 5' RACE reads. The sample records roughly 50,000 distinct CDR3 sequences, approximately 10% being singletons. This TCR was recovered from a man aged 70-80 years with HTLV-1-associated myelopathy (HAM/TSP). J is TRBJ1-6 and V is TRBV20-1, with unresolved D. The sequenced sample was PBMCs. The CDR3 sequence: CSASPGPTNSPLHF. The CDR3, as DNA: TGCAGTGCTAGTCCGGGCCCGACGAATTCACCCCTCCACTTT.